The following is a TCR beta chain sequence with its context. Its antigen is still unknown. The source of the sample is a study of shared clonotypes between healthy human individuals. The study's findings and limits: Generally, naive subsets came out with larger estimated richness than memory subsets.

The donors, all of them Caucasian adults, lived in Nashville, Tennessee. Investigators divided CD4+ cells into CD45RA+ naive and CD45RA-negative memory subsets. This CDR3 region has 16 residues. The V and J ends lost 1 base and 6 bases respectively, with 16 bases between them. CDR1 is LGHNA, CDR2 YNFKEQ, per germline. Here immunoSEQ multiplex PCR was the method, and the copy in TCRdb shows in-frame clones only, minus some. The table has roughly 1,500,000 clones, approximately 98% seen once. The TCR comes from a man aged 30-40 years in good health. What was sequenced was naive CD4+ T cells sorted from blood. This sample's subset: CD45RA+ positively selected. The rearrangement uses TRBV4-2 and TRBJ2-1; no clear D gene. CDR3 loop: CASSQVSGGTTNEQFF. DNA for the CDR3: TGTGCCAGCAGCCAAGTCTCGGGCGGAACTACCAATGAGCAGTTCTTC.